This is a list of T cell receptor beta chains from one sample in a study of T cells expressing NK-cell markers. TCRdb processed the 5' RACE reads again and assigns one entry to each CDR3 protein, with no DNA. Its clone listing holds about 460,000 distinct CDR3 sequences. The material sequenced was blood T cells: a sorted CD56 or NKG2C T cell subset, CD4+ or CD8+ T cells, or bulk PBMC T cells (not recorded which). Source of these receptors: a woman aged 45 to 65 in good health. Both conserved end residues are part of each CDR3. Each record gives: V gene, J gene, CDR3 protein.

v_gene: TRBV27; j_gene: TRBJ2-3; CDR3aa: CATTDRERDTQYF
v_gene: TRBV18; j_gene: TRBJ1-1; CDR3aa: CASFETAAYTEAFF
v_gene: TRBV12-3/TRBV12-4; j_gene: TRBJ2-7; CDR3aa: CASSYLETSREQYF
v_gene: TRBV5-1; j_gene: TRBJ2-1; CDR3aa: CASSKTSGRYNEQFF
v_gene: TRBV20-1; j_gene: TRBJ2-1; CDR3aa: CSARKTGGGRAGEQFF
v_gene: TRBV25-1; j_gene: TRBJ2-1; CDR3aa: CASSVAGEGLEQFF
v_gene: TRBV24-1; j_gene: TRBJ2-3; CDR3aa: CATSDFPAGGVDTQYF
v_gene: TRBV12-3/TRBV12-4; j_gene: TRBJ1-2; CDR3aa: CASSLGDEWRHGYTF
v_gene: TRBV12-3/TRBV12-4; j_gene: TRBJ1-3; CDR3aa: CASSDPGRSGNTIYF
v_gene: TRBV6-1; j_gene: TRBJ1-5; CDR3aa: CASSEMTSSNQPQHF
v_gene: TRBV20-1; j_gene: TRBJ1-5; CDR3aa: CSARDMGRTNQPQHF
v_gene: TRBV29-1; j_gene: TRBJ2-1; CDR3aa: CSVAQSSGSEQFF
v_gene: TRBV12-3/TRBV12-4; j_gene: TRBJ2-3; CDR3aa: CASRGTSDTQYF
v_gene: TRBV7-9; j_gene: TRBJ2-3; CDR3aa: CASSLDATDTQYF
v_gene: TRBV20-1; j_gene: TRBJ1-5; CDR3aa: CSARDLLGPSNQPQHF
v_gene: TRBV11-2; j_gene: TRBJ2-1; CDR3aa: CASSLDSSNSEQFF
v_gene: TRBV14; j_gene: TRBJ2-7; CDR3aa: CASSLTSGGGYEQYF
v_gene: TRBV7-8; j_gene: TRBJ2-1; CDR3aa: CASSIQGAASYNEQFF
v_gene: TRBV5-1; j_gene: TRBJ1-2; CDR3aa: CASSLAILARQGGNYGYTF
v_gene: TRBV11-2; j_gene: TRBJ1-4; CDR3aa: CASSWSLATNEKLFF
v_gene: TRBV4-1; j_gene: TRBJ2-6; CDR3aa: CASSQVGAGGHAGANVLTF
v_gene: TRBV19; j_gene: TRBJ2-7; CDR3aa: CASSRGRGLGEQYF
v_gene: TRBV24-1; j_gene: TRBJ1-3; CDR3aa: CAINWGRRRSGNTIYF
v_gene: TRBV2; j_gene: TRBJ2-7; CDR3aa: CASEPPQGSHHEQYF
v_gene: TRBV29-1; j_gene: TRBJ2-5; CDR3aa: CSVAHRLQETQYF
v_gene: TRBV4-1; j_gene: TRBJ1-3; CDR3aa: CASSQVRAATGNTIYF
v_gene: TRBV20-1; j_gene: TRBJ2-2; CDR3aa: CSAGLATNTGELFF
v_gene: TRBV5-5; j_gene: TRBJ1-1; CDR3aa: CASSPRFTEAFF
v_gene: TRBV24-1; j_gene: TRBJ2-1; CDR3aa: CATSDPGTGDNSEFF
v_gene: TRBV19; j_gene: TRBJ2-1; CDR3aa: CASSMGTGENEQFF
v_gene: TRBV7-9; j_gene: TRBJ1-1; CDR3aa: CASSLMAERIEAFF
v_gene: TRBV14; j_gene: TRBJ2-1; CDR3aa: CASSQDRGRRDEQFF
v_gene: TRBV5-1; j_gene: TRBJ2-2; CDR3aa: CASKGIVSGTTGELFF
v_gene: TRBV7-8; j_gene: TRBJ1-1; CDR3aa: CASSLGAEAEAFF
v_gene: TRBV3-1; j_gene: TRBJ1-6; CDR3aa: CASSQDLGGSPLHF
v_gene: TRBV20-1; j_gene: TRBJ2-7; CDR3aa: CSAALGNPYEQYF
v_gene: TRBV5-1; j_gene: TRBJ2-3; CDR3aa: CASSLAFGRVSGDTQYF
v_gene: TRBV6-6; j_gene: TRBJ1-2; CDR3aa: CASSDTDDYGYTF
v_gene: TRBV5-1; j_gene: TRBJ2-6; CDR3aa: CASRGGAAGANVLTF
v_gene: TRBV3-1; j_gene: TRBJ2-1; CDR3aa: CASSSRSGGGHNEQFF
v_gene: TRBV9; j_gene: TRBJ2-2; CDR3aa: CASRPSGNSGELFF
v_gene: TRBV21-1; j_gene: TRBJ2-1; CDR3aa: CASSFIGVADAPPGSYNEQFF
v_gene: TRBV12-3/TRBV12-4; j_gene: TRBJ2-2; CDR3aa: CASRGLDLTGELFF
v_gene: TRBV9; j_gene: TRBJ2-2; CDR3aa: CASSVLSGRAAGELFF
v_gene: TRBV24-1; j_gene: TRBJ2-1; CDR3aa: CATQEGSSYNEQFF